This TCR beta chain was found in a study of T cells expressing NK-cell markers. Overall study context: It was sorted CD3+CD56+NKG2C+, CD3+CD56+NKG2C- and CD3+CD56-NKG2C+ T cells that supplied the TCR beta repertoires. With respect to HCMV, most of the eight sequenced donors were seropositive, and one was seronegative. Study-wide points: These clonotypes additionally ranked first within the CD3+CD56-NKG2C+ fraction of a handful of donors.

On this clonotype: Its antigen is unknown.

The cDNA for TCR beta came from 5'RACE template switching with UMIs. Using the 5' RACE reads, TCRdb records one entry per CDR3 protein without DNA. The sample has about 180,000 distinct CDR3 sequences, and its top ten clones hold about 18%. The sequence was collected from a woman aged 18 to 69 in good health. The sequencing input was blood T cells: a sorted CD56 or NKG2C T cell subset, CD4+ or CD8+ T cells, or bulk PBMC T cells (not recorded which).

CDR3 region: CASSKPREREGGEQYF. The V and J genes are TRBV21-1 and TRBJ2-7; TCRdb names TRBD2, which stays unverified in the absence of DNA. TRBV21-1 is shown as a pseudogene. The CDR3 runs 16 residues.